This entry lists 26 T cell receptor beta chains sequenced from one sample in a study of cytotoxic CD8 clonotypes in ibrutinib-treated CLL. Data came from immunoSEQ multiplex PCR; TCRdb stores just in-frame clones and leaves some out. The data show about 40,000 clones, 60% to 75% seen once. Sample: PBMCs, taken at disease progression, from a patient treated with ibrutinib. The receptors come from a human donor with chronic lymphocytic leukemia.

V and J are TRBV27 and TRBJ2-7, with D perhaps TRBD2 (6 bases). The germline gives CDR1 MNHEY, CDR2 SMNVEV (reference sequence). The V and J ends lost 1 base and 3 bases respectively, with 10 bases between them. The CDR3 is 14 residues long. The CDR3: CASSLYGTDYEQYF. The DNA of the CDR3 is TGTGCCAGCAGTTTATACGGGACTGACTACGAGCAGTACTTC.

The V call is TRBV27, the J call TRBJ2-1; D gene ambiguous. The germline gives CDR1 MNHEY, CDR2 SMNVEV (reference sequence). This CDR3 region has 15 residues. V was cut by 7 bases and J by 0 bases, with 13 bases left in between. In DNA form, the CDR3 reads TGTGCCAGCAATTTTTGGGATAGCTCCTACAATGAGCAGTTCTTC. Protein sequence: CASNFWDSSYNEQFF.

In its sample, this clone was seen once. The genes are TRBV11-2 and TRBJ2-7; D unclear. This CDR3 region has 16 residues. Germline loops: CDR1 SGHAT, CDR2 FQNNGV. The V end was cut by 5 bases, the J end by 2 bases, with 19 bases between. The CDR3 DNA is TGTGCCAGCAGCCCAGATTTAGGGCCTAGGGCCTACGAGCAGTACTTC. It is translated as CASSPDLGPRAYEQYF.

V usage is TRBV7-3 and J usage is TRBJ2-2; no firm D call. V lost 0 bases and J 5 bases, leaving 10 bases between the germline ends. This CDR3 region has 15 residues. The germline CDR1 and CDR2 sequences are SGHTA and FQGTGA. This CDR3 reads CASSLTSLGTGELFF. The CDR3 nucleotides are TGTGCCAGCAGCTTAACAAGTCTCGGGACCGGGGAGCTGTTTTTT. Full variable domain (remainder filled in from reference TRBV7-3 and TRBJ2-2): GAGVSQTPSNKVTEKGKYVELRCDPISGHTALYWYRQSLGQGPEFLIYFQGTGAADDSGLPNDRFFAVRPEGSVSTLKIQRTERGDSAVYLCASSLTSLGTGELFFGEGSRLTVL.

The chain employs TRBV5-1 and TRBJ2-7, with 7 bases fitting TRBD1. The CDR3 contains 15 residues. The germline CDR1 and CDR2 sequences are SGHRS and YFSETQ. J was trimmed by 2 bases and V by 1 base; bases with no gene match: 6. This CDR3 reads CASSLFATGTYEQYF. In nucleotides, the CDR3 is TGCGCCAGCAGCTTGTTTGCGACAGGGACCTACGAGCAGTACTTC. The full variable domain, rest sourced from reference TRBV5-1 and TRBJ2-7, is KAGVTQTPRYLIKTRGQQVTLSCSPISGHRSVSWYQQTPGQGLQFLFEYFSETQRNKGNFPGRFSGRQFSNSRSEMNVSTLELGDSALYLCASSLFATGTYEQYFGPGTRLTVT.

The rearrangement links TRBV28 to TRBJ1-2, with D unclear. The CDR3 spans 12 residues. The germline gives CDR1 MDHEN, CDR2 SYDVKM. V lost 6 bases and J 7 bases, leaving 12 bases between the germline ends. This chain's CDR3 is CASSGGRIGYTF. The CDR3 bases are TGTGCCAGCAGCGGTGGGCGTATTGGCTACACCTTC.

The V and J genes are TRBV7-3 and TRBJ2-1; 15 bases line up with TRBD2. With V trimmed by 5 bases and J by 4 bases, 3 bases remained unmatched. CDR3 length: 16 amino acids. Germline V gene sequence: CDR1 SGHTA, CDR2 FQGTGA. CDR3 sequence reads: CASSMGLAGGYNEQFF. CDR3 in DNA: TGTGCCAGCAGCATGGGACTAGCGGGGGGATACAATGAGCAGTTCTTC.

This chain links TRBV30 with TRBJ1-2; TRBD1 is a possible D gene (5 bases). This CDR3 spans 14 amino acids. Germline loops: CDR1 GTSNPN, CDR2 SVGIG (reference sequence). V dropped 2 bases and J dropped 4 bases, with 14 bases sitting between them. For the CDR3, the DNA is TGTGCCTGGAGTCCCAAACAGGAGCCCTATGGCTACACCTTC. It translates to CAWSPKQEPYGYTF.

The chain employs TRBV7-9 and TRBJ2-7, with no clear D. The V and J ends lost 3 bases and 3 bases respectively, with 6 bases between them. The CDR3 totals 12 residues. Germline values: CDR1 SEHNR, CDR2 FQNEAQ (reference sequence). Written as DNA, the CDR3 is TGTGCCAGCAGCTTCACTTACTACGAGCAGTACTTC. Encoded protein: CASSFTYYEQYF.

CDR3 coding DNA: TGTGCCAGTAGGAGGTTTAGCGGGAGTGGTGAGACCCAGTACTTC. This codes for CASRRFSGSGETQYF. The chain combines TRBV19 with TRBJ2-5; 9 bases are a match to TRBD2. Looked up from germline, CDR1 is LNHDA and CDR2 is SQIVND (reference sequence). CDR3 length: 15 amino acids. V lost 6 bases and J lost 5; bases outside the gene matches: 10.

The rearrangement joins TRBV5-6 to TRBJ1-3; a possible D gene is TRBD1 (6 bases). In germline, CDR1 is SGHDT, CDR2 YYEEEE. This CDR3 comprises 14 residues. V was shortened by 4 bases and J by 6 bases, with 14 bases between the two germline ends. CDR3 sequence (DNA): TGTGCCAGCAGCCCCTTTGCGGGGGCAAACACCATATATTTT. Its translation is CASSPFAGANTIYF.

The chain couples TRBV28 to TRBJ1-5; no definite D call. The CDR3 length is 10 residues. The V gene's germline CDR1 is MDHEN and CDR2 SYDVKM. V was shortened by 4 bases and J by 5 bases, with 0 bases between the two germline ends. The chain's CDR3 is CASSYQPQHF. The CDR3, as DNA: TGTGCCAGCAGTTATCAGCCCCAGCATTTT.

The chain is built from TRBV5-5 and TRBJ2-3, with D tentatively TRBD1 or TRBD2 (5 bases each). Trimming removed 0 bases from V and 5 bases from J, with 13 bases in between. The CDR3 extends over 15 amino acids. Germline lookup yields CDR1 SGHKS and CDR2 YYEKEE (reference sequence). The CDR3 bases are TGTGCCAGCAGCTTGGAAAGGGACCGTGGAGATACGCAGTATTTT. It codes for CASSLERDRGDTQYF.

The rearrangement uses TRBV5-1 and TRBJ2-2, with D perhaps TRBD1 (6 bases). The germline V and J ends were trimmed by 6 bases and 5 bases, with 14 bases remaining between them. The CDR3 is made up of 14 amino acids. Germline V gene data show CDR1 as SGHRS and CDR2 as YFSETQ. CDR3 sequence: CASKGEYTTGELFF. DNA for the CDR3: TGCGCCAGCAAGGGGGAGTATACTACCGGGGAGCTGTTTTTT.

As DNA, the CDR3 is TGTGCCTGCAAACAGGGGGCAGGGGAGCAGTACTTC. It specifies CACKQGAGEQYF. The chain has TRBV19 and TRBJ2-7, with 9 bases lining up with TRBD1. This CDR3 spans 12 amino acids. With V trimmed by 11 bases and J by 7 bases, 9 bases remained unmatched. Germline V gives CDR1 LNHDA, CDR2 SQIVND (reference sequence).

V and J are TRBV29-1 and TRBJ1-1; a possible D gene is TRBD1 (5 bases). This CDR3 region has 12 residues. CDR1 and CDR2 from the germline V gene are SQVTM and ANQGSEA. Trimming removed 1 base from V and 11 bases from J, with 14 bases in between. The CDR3 region is CSVEVVGTGAFF. CDR3 coding DNA: TGCAGCGTTGAAGTCGTGGGGACGGGGGCTTTCTTT.

J is TRBJ1-1 and V is TRBV7-9; 10 nucleotides agree with TRBD1. The CDR3 is 13 residues long. Trimming took 4 bases from V and 6 from J; bases not matched to a gene: 2. CDR1 SEHNR and CDR2 FQNEAQ come from the germline V gene (reference sequence). DNA for the CDR3: TGTGCCAGCAGCTCGGGACAGGGGTCTGAAGCTTTCTTT. It yields the protein CASSSGQGSEAFF.

This clone was detected a few times. The V call is TRBV7-3, the J call TRBJ2-3; TRBD2 matches at 11 bases. Germline values: CDR1 SGHTA, CDR2 FQGTGA. V lost 5 bases and J lost 2; bases outside the gene matches: 6. This CDR3 has 16 amino acids. CDR3 nucleotide sequence: TGTGCCAGCAGCCCCACTAGCGGGGGTACCACAGATACGCAGTATTTT. As protein: CASSPTSGGTTDTQYF.

The chain recombines TRBV5-1 with TRBJ1-1; D may be TRBD1 (6 bases). Germline CDR1 and CDR2: SGHRS and YFSETQ. The CDR3 extends over 13 amino acids. V lost 8 bases to trimming and J lost 1 base, with 12 bases between them. The CDR3 is CASQSQGNTEAFF. Here the CDR3 DNA reads TGCGCCAGTCAGTCACAGGGGAACACTGAAGCTTTCTTT.

The CDR3 loop reads CASRPISGANVLTF. The CDR3 nucleotides are TGTGCCAGCAGGCCGATCTCTGGGGCCAACGTCCTGACTTTC. V usage is TRBV7-8 and J usage is TRBJ2-6; unclear D gene. In germline, CDR1 is SGHVS, CDR2 FQNEAQ. V was cut by 6 bases and J by 0 bases, with 6 bases left in between. CDR3 length equals 14 residues.

The rearrangement links TRBV4-1 to TRBJ2-1; 9 bases line up with TRBD1. The CDR3 runs to 18 residues. Germline values: CDR1 MGHRA, CDR2 YSYEKL. Germline trimming cut 0 bases from V and 8 bases from J; bases unmatched to any gene: 14. The CDR3 spells CASSQDRATGGAFDEQFF. In DNA, the CDR3 is TGCGCCAGCAGCCAAGATAGGGCCACAGGGGGCGCATTTGATGAGCAGTTCTTC.

The rearrangement joins TRBV18 to TRBJ1-1; weak D call: TRBD1 (6 bases). V was pared by 6 bases and J by 1 base, with 12 bases between. The CDR3 runs to 14 residues. Germline V gene sequence: CDR1 KGHSH, CDR2 LQKENI. CDR3 sequence reads: CASSQGLGNTEAFF. The CDR3 coding sequence is TGTGCCAGCTCGCAGGGGTTGGGGAACACTGAAGCTTTCTTT. The full variable domain, its missing parts supplied by reference TRBV18 and TRBJ1-1, is NAGVMQNPRHLVRRRGQEARLRCSPMKGHSHVYWYRQLPEEGLKFMVYLQKENIIDESGMPKERFSAEFPKEGPSILRIQQVVRGDSAAYFCASSQGLGNTEAFFGQGTRLTVV.

The chain is built from TRBV27 and TRBJ2-5, with 7 bases fitting TRBD2. The CDR3 loop spans 15 amino acids. V gave up 11 bases and J gave up 5 bases; unmatched junction bases: 17. The germline CDR1 and CDR2 sequences are MNHEY and SMNVEV (reference sequence). The CDR3: CASGTTNVPGETQYF. The DNA of the CDR3 is TGTGCCTCTGGGACTACGAACGTGCCTGGGGAGACCCAGTACTTC.

This sequence joins TRBV27 and TRBJ1-1; TRBD1 matches 8 bases. V lost 5 bases and J lost 7; bases outside the gene matches: 9. Germline V gene lookup returns CDR1 MNHEY and CDR2 SMNVEV (reference sequence). The CDR3 consists of 14 residues. Written as DNA, the CDR3 is TGTGCCAGCAGTCGCTACGCGGGGACAGGTGAAGCTTTCTTT. The encoded protein is CASSRYAGTGEAFF.

The gene calls are TRBV25-1 and TRBJ2-3; 8 bases match TRBD2. Germline V gene data show CDR1 as MGHDK and CDR2 as SYGVNS. The trim removed 5 bases at V and 0 bases at J, leaving 4 bases unmatched. This CDR3 comprises 15 residues. The DNA of the CDR3 is TGTGCCAGCAGTACAACTAGCGGCAGCACAGATACGCAGTATTTT. This codes for CASSTTSGSTDTQYF. Supplemented by reference TRBV25-1 and TRBJ2-3, the full variable domain reads EADIYQTPRYLVIGTGKKITLECSQTMGHDKMYWYQQDPGMELHLIHYSYGVNSTEKGDLSSESTVSRIRTEHFPLTLESARPSHTSQYLCASSTTSGSTDTQYFGPGTRLTVL.

V gene TRBV11-3 combines with J gene TRBJ2-1, with 7 bases identical to TRBD2. Losses at the gene ends were 1 base for V and 6 bases for J; bases not matched to a gene: 3. CDR3 length: 14 residues. CDR1 and CDR2 (germline): SGHNT, YENEEA. The CDR3 DNA reads as TGTGCCAGCAGCTTAGCACTAGCGAGCAATGAGCAGTTCTTC. Translated: CASSLALASNEQFF.